The 29 T cell receptor beta chains listed next were all sequenced from one sample in a study of regulatory T cells. Primers: 52 TRBV forward and 13 TRBJ reverse. Sequencing used immunoSEQ multiplex PCR; TCRdb keeps in-frame clones, though not all of them. The sample carries 32,000 or so clones, approximately 90% recorded once. Study results and caveats: Hydrophobic residues at CDR3 positions 6 and 7 were enriched in conventional CD4+ T cells of CD3G-deficient patients.

These receptors are not linked to any known antigen. Material: conventional CD4+ T cells sorted from blood. These receptors originate from a person between 18 and 30 years old with CD3G deficiency.

The CDR3 reads CASSPLGGPRGQPQHF. Here the CDR3 DNA reads TGTGCCAGCTCACCACTGGGGGGCCCCCGGGGTCAGCCCCAGCATTTT. The rearrangement uses TRBV18 and TRBJ1-5, with D possibly TRBD1 on 6 matching bases. The CDR3 is 16 amino acids. Germline-derived CDR1 and CDR2 are KGHSH and LQKENI. Deletions cut 1 base from V and 6 bases from J, with 16 bases between.

This chain joins TRBV7-9 and TRBJ1-3; no firm D call. Trimming removed 5 bases from V and 4 bases from J, with 12 bases in between. The CDR3 covers 14 residues. The germline CDR1 and CDR2 sequences are SEHNR and FQNEAQ (reference sequence). The CDR3 here is CASSPVRQGNTIYF. The DNA for the CDR3 is TGTGCCAGCAGCCCCGTGAGGCAGGGAAACACCATATATTTT.

Only a few counts were recorded for this clone. The chain links TRBV4-1 to TRBJ1-6; no clear D gene. The CDR3 consists of 12 residues. V dropped 4 bases and J dropped 6 bases, with 4 bases sitting between them. The germline gives CDR1 MGHRA, CDR2 YSYEKL. The DNA for the CDR3 is TGCGCCAGCAGCCCTCCTAATTCACCCCTCCACTTT. Its protein product is CASSPPNSPLHF.

The chain carries TRBV6-5 and TRBJ1-2; possibly TRBD1 for D (5 bases). Germline V CDR1 and CDR2: MNHEY, SVGAGI. The CDR3 is made up of 13 amino acids. Trimming removed 2 bases from V and 8 bases from J, with 12 bases in between. The CDR3 loop is CASSYGGGRGYTF. The CDR3 DNA sequence: TGTGCCAGCAGTTACGGCGGGGGAAGAGGCTACACCTTC.

The chain carries TRBV28 and TRBJ2-7; TRBD2 matches 8 bases. Germline lookup yields CDR1 MDHEN and CDR2 SYDVKM. Losses at the gene ends were 4 bases for V and 5 bases for J; bases not matched to a gene: 10. The CDR3 sequence is 15 residues long. The CDR3 bases are TGTGCCAGCAGTTCGCCTTCAGCGGGAGTGGACGAGCAGTACTTC. Encoded protein: CASSSPSAGVDEQYF.

V and J are TRBV7-2 and TRBJ2-7; no definite D call. CDR3 length: 13 residues. Germline loops: CDR1 SGHTA, CDR2 FQGNSA. V was shortened by 4 bases and J by 6 bases, with 13 bases between the two germline ends. CDR3 DNA sequence: TGTGCCAGCAGCTCCACGTGGGTTTCCGAGCAGTACTTC. It codes for CASSSTWVSEQYF.

The rearrangement joins TRBV7-2 to TRBJ2-2; D is ambiguous. Germline V gene lookup returns CDR1 SGHTA and CDR2 FQGNSA. Trimming cost V 5 bases and J 5 bases, with 12 bases left between them. This CDR3 contains 14 residues. The CDR3 coding sequence is TGTGCCAGCAGCCGGATGACGGGTACCGGGGAGCTGTTTTTT. This encodes CASSRMTGTGELFF. The full variable domain, rest sourced from reference TRBV7-2 and TRBJ2-2, is GAGVSQSPSNKVTEKGKDVELRCDPISGHTALYWYRQSLGQGLEFLIYFQGNSAPDKSGLPSDRFSAERTGGSVSTLTIQRTQQEDSAVYLCASSRMTGTGELFFGEGSRLTVL.

The rearrangement uses TRBV5-1 and TRBJ2-2; D is perhaps TRBD2 (6 bases). The CDR3 totals 15 residues. From germline, CDR1 is SGHRS and CDR2 YFSETQ. V dropped 3 bases and J dropped 0 bases, with 9 bases sitting between them. The CDR3 sequence: CASSSGLANTGELFF. The CDR3 DNA reads as TGCGCCAGCAGCTCGGGACTTGCGAACACCGGGGAGCTGTTTTTT.

V usage is TRBV5-1 and J usage is TRBJ2-3; 7 bases are a match to TRBD1. Germline V CDR1 and CDR2: SGHRS, YFSETQ. The trim removed 0 bases at V and 3 bases at J, leaving 4 bases unmatched. There are 15 residues in the CDR3. This chain's CDR3 is CASSLGSGGTDTQYF. For the CDR3, the DNA is TGCGCCAGCAGCTTGGGATCAGGGGGAACAGATACGCAGTATTTT.

This chain joins TRBV6-1 and TRBJ2-1, with TRBD2 identical over 8 bases. The CDR3 runs to 15 residues. V shed 7 bases and J 2 bases; nucleotides not matched to a gene: 7. Germline V gene data show CDR1 as MNHNS and CDR2 as SASEGT. DNA of the CDR3: TGTGCCAGCAACGGAAGAGCGGGAGCCTACAATGAGCAGTTCTTC. It yields the protein CASNGRAGAYNEQFF.

The chain carries TRBV6-1 and TRBJ1-1, with TRBD1 identical over 8 bases. Per the germline V gene, CDR1 is MNHNS and CDR2 is SASEGT. There are 13 residues in the CDR3. V was pared by 6 bases and J by 3 bases, with 3 bases of the junction left unmatched. CDR3 sequence: CASSRQGYTEAFF. The DNA for the CDR3 is TGTGCCAGCAGCCGACAGGGGTACACTGAAGCTTTCTTT.

In DNA form, the CDR3 reads TGTGCCACACAGGGGGACCCCTACAATGAGCAGTTCTTC. Translation: CATQGDPYNEQFF. The chain has TRBV10-3 and TRBJ2-1, with TRBD1 matching over 8 bases. Germline CDR1 and CDR2: ENHRY and SYGVKD. V lost 10 bases to trimming and J lost 2 bases; unmatched junction nucleotides: 4. The CDR3 contains 13 residues.

The chain combines TRBV5-1 with TRBJ2-3; possible D gene TRBD1, 5 bases. Trimming removed 0 bases at V and 6 bases at J, with 5 bases between. In germline, CDR1 is SGHRS, CDR2 YFSETQ. The CDR3 has 12 amino acids. The CDR3 loop is CASSLEGDTQYF. The CDR3 DNA reads TGCGCCAGCAGCTTGGAGGGGGATACGCAGTATTTT.

The rearrangement links TRBV18 to TRBJ2-3; D unresolved. The CDR3 spans 13 residues. Germline loops: CDR1 KGHSH, CDR2 LQKENI. Deletions cut 3 bases from V and 6 bases from J, with 10 bases between. CDR3 amino acids: CASSPNPGDTQYF. The CDR3 coding sequence is TGTGCCAGCTCACCCAATCCGGGCGATACGCAGTATTTT.

This clone was observed a single time. The chain combines TRBV20-1 with TRBJ1-4; a possible D gene is TRBD1 (5 bases). Germline V CDR1 and CDR2: DFQATT, SNEGSKA (reference sequence). The V end was cut by 5 bases, the J end by 8 bases, with 9 bases between. CDR3 length equals 11 residues. The CDR3 sequence: CSAGGWEKLFF. The DNA for the CDR3 is TGCAGTGCTGGGGGTTGGGAAAAACTGTTTTTT.

This clone appeared a single time. V is TRBV18 and J is TRBJ2-1, with a possible D match to TRBD1 (6 bases). Trimming pared 3 bases from V and 4 bases from J, leaving 7 bases between. CDR3 size: 13 residues. From germline, CDR1 is KGHSH and CDR2 LQKENI. The CDR3 sequence is CASSPQGYNEQFF. The CDR3 region has the DNA TGTGCCAGCTCACCCCAGGGGTACAATGAGCAGTTCTTC.

The chain is built from TRBV28 and TRBJ2-7; weak D call: TRBD2 (5 bases). Germline V CDR1 and CDR2: MDHEN, SYDVKM. The length of the CDR3 is 15 residues. V lost 10 bases and J 0 bases, leaving 19 bases between the germline ends. The CDR3 loop reads CATQERGPSSYEQYF. CDR3 sequence (DNA): TGTGCCACCCAGGAGAGAGGGCCGAGCTCCTACGAGCAGTACTTC.

The rearrangement links TRBV27 to TRBJ2-2; TRBD1 matches 7 bases. The CDR3 has 13 amino acids. Trimming at V came to 6 bases and at J to 6 bases, leaving 4 bases not matched to a gene. CDR1 and CDR2 from the germline V gene are MNHEY and SMNVEV (reference sequence). CDR3 residues: CASSPDRAGELFF. CDR3 in DNA: TGTGCCAGCAGCCCTGACAGGGCCGGGGAGCTGTTTTTT.

The rearrangement uses TRBV7-9 and TRBJ2-1; no reliable D call. V lost 0 bases and J lost 8, with 11 bases in between. CDR1 and CDR2 from the germline V gene are SEHNR and FQNEAQ (reference sequence). The CDR3 runs 14 residues. CDR3 residues: CASSLAFPGDEQFF. The CDR3 nucleotides are TGTGCCAGCAGCTTAGCGTTTCCTGGGGATGAGCAGTTCTTC. Using reference TRBV7-9 and TRBJ2-1 for the parts outside the CDR3, the full variable domain is DTGVSQNPRHKITKRGQNVTFRCDPISEHNRLYWYRQTLGQGPEFLTYFQNEAQLEKSRLLSDRFSAERPKGSFSTLEIQRTEQGDSAMYLCASSLAFPGDEQFFGPGTRLTVL.

This rearrangement joins TRBV4-3 to TRBJ2-2; tentatively, D is TRBD2 (6 bases). Trimming left V 1 base short and J 7 bases short, with 16 bases between. The germline gives CDR1 LGHNA, CDR2 YSLEER. The CDR3 sequence is 16 residues long. Here the CDR3 DNA reads TGCGCCAGCAGCCAAGGTGTCGGGAGAAATCACGGGGAGCTGTTTTTT. Protein product: CASSQGVGRNHGELFF.

The chain has TRBV11-1 and TRBJ1-1; 8 bases agree with TRBD1. Germline V lookup: CDR1 SGHAT, CDR2 FQDESV (reference sequence). This CDR3 comprises 16 residues. V lost 4 bases, J lost 1 base, and 8 bases stayed unmatched. CDR3 DNA sequence: TGTGCCAGCAGCTACGGACAGGGACGAGGGAACACTGAAGCTTTCTTT. It is translated as CASSYGQGRGNTEAFF.

This rearrangement joins TRBV6-6 to TRBJ2-7, with 7 bases lining up with TRBD2. CDR1 is MNHNY and CDR2 is SVGAGI in the germline V gene (reference sequence). With 0 bases clipped from V and 5 bases from J, the junction kept 10 bases outside the gene matches. The CDR3 length is 16 residues. The CDR3 reads CASSYSIAGVGNEQYF. CDR3 bases: TGTGCCAGCAGTTACTCGATCGCGGGGGTAGGAAACGAGCAGTACTTC.

The chain uses TRBV12-5 and TRBJ2-3; 8 bases fit TRBD2. Germline CDR1 LGHNT, CDR2 FRNRAP. This CDR3 region has 19 residues. Trimming at V came to 7 bases and at J to 0 bases, leaving 18 bases not matched to a gene. The CDR3 DNA sequence: TGTGCTAGTGCTAGTGGACGAGGGACTAGACCTACTAGCACAGATACGCAGTATTTT. The encoded protein is CASASGRGTRPTSTDTQYF.

The chain employs TRBV30 and TRBJ2-1, with 16 bases identical to TRBD2. From germline, CDR1 is GTSNPN and CDR2 SVGIG (reference sequence). V shed 5 bases and J 3 bases; nucleotides not matched to a gene: 7. There are 17 residues in the CDR3. The CDR3 DNA reads TGTGCCTGGGTCGGGACTAGCGGGAGGGGAAGCTACAATGAGCAGTTCTTC. This codes for CAWVGTSGRGSYNEQFF. The whole variable domain, remainder taken from reference TRBV30 and TRBJ2-1, is SQTIHQWPATLVQPVGSPLSLECTVEGTSNPNLYWYRQAAGRGLQLLFYSVGIGQISSEVPQNLSASRPQDRQFILSSKKLLLSDSGFYLCAWVGTSGRGSYNEQFFGPGTRLTVL.

The rearrangement uses TRBV7-6 and TRBJ2-1, with D hard to call. Germline V lookup: CDR1 SGHVS, CDR2 FNYEAQ. This CDR3 is 13 amino acids long. Trimming removed 1 base at V and 4 bases at J, with 5 bases between. The CDR3 sequence: CASSLGRYNEQFF. The CDR3 region has the DNA TGTGCCAGCAGCTTAGGCCGTTACAATGAGCAGTTCTTC.

V usage is TRBV27 and J usage is TRBJ1-1; no clear D gene. Trimming shortened V by 5 bases and J by 8 bases, and 15 bases separated the two germline ends. This CDR3 comprises 13 residues. Germline values: CDR1 MNHEY, CDR2 SMNVEV (reference sequence). This CDR3 reads CASSVRVGSEAFF. The DNA of the CDR3 is TGTGCCAGCAGTGTAAGGGTAGGGAGCGAAGCTTTCTTT.

This clone was counted once. The V call is TRBV13, the J call TRBJ2-3; unclear D gene. V lost 5 bases and J lost 6, with 18 bases in between. The V gene's germline CDR1 is PRHDT and CDR2 FYEKMQ (reference sequence). The length of the CDR3 is 15 residues. The CDR3 reads CASSLDGQPMDTQYF. The CDR3 DNA is TGTGCCAGCAGCCTGGACGGGCAGCCCATGGATACGCAGTATTTT.

The rearrangement uses TRBV7-9 and TRBJ1-1; D may be TRBD1 (5 bases). Germline V gene sequence: CDR1 SEHNR, CDR2 FQNEAQ (reference sequence). V lost 3 bases and J 8 bases, leaving 10 bases between the germline ends. This CDR3 has 12 amino acids. The CDR3 spells CASSFEGREAFF. In nucleotides, the CDR3 is TGTGCCAGCAGCTTTGAGGGGAGAGAAGCTTTCTTT.

This clone was seen only once. The CDR3 bases are TGTGCCTGGAGTAACCGGGGATACAGTAATTCACCCCTCCACTTT. Protein: CAWSNRGYSNSPLHF. This chain links TRBV30 with TRBJ1-6; D not resolved. The length of the CDR3 is 15 residues. From germline, CDR1 is GTSNPN and CDR2 SVGIG (reference sequence). V was cut by 2 bases and J by 6 bases, with 14 bases left in between.